This T cell receptor (beta chain) was identified during a study of control samples from healthy donors and cancer patients. Clones were sequenced by immunoSEQ multiplex PCR, and TCRdb holds only the in-frame ones, with some missing. The sample includes 180,000 or so clones, around 95% of them seen just once. This CDR3 contains 16 residues. V trimming: 4 bases; J trimming: 4 bases; junction bases outside the gene matches: 7. Germline CDR1 is SGHNT and CDR2 is YYREEE (reference sequence). V and J are TRBV5-4 and TRBJ2-3, with 12 bases aligning to TRBD2. The sequencing input was blood. The receptor comes from a woman aged 60 to 75 in good health. The CDR3 protein is CASSPRLAGEADTQYF. In DNA, the CDR3 is TGTGCCAGCAGCCCCCGACTAGCGGGGGAGGCAGATACGCAGTATTTT.